The 27 T cell receptor beta chains reported below all come from one sample, sequenced in a study of sequential checkpoint blockade in melanoma. Profiling relied on immunoSEQ multiplex PCR, and the TCRdb table lists in-frame clones only, not all of them. The table includes roughly 20,000 clones, roughly two thirds detected once. Treatment of the sample: randomized to nivolumab then ipilimumab (arm A) or the reverse (arm B). Sequencing used CD8+ T cells sorted from blood (inferred from file names), obtained from a patient given nivolumab and ipilimumab in sequence. These TCRs come from a human donor with melanoma.

The chain joins TRBV25-1 to TRBJ1-1; D gene uncertain. V lost 1 base and J lost 0, with 9 bases in between. This CDR3 has 15 residues. Per germline, CDR1 MGHDK and CDR2 SYGVNS. The CDR3 sequence is CASSESRGMNTEAFF. The CDR3 coding sequence is TGTGCCAGCAGTGAATCTCGGGGTATGAACACTGAAGCTTTCTTT. The full variable domain, with the rest looked up from reference TRBV25-1 and TRBJ1-1, is EADIYQTPRYLVIGTGKKITLECSQTMGHDKMYWYQQDPGMELHLIHYSYGVNSTEKGDLSSESTVSRIRTEHFPLTLESARPSHTSQYLCASSESRGMNTEAFFGQGTRLTVV.

The V gene is TRBV6-4, the J gene TRBJ1-1, with 10 bases that match TRBD1. CDR1 and CDR2 (germline): MRHNA, SNTAGT. V lost 0 bases to trimming and J lost 5 bases; unmatched junction nucleotides: 3. This CDR3 comprises 15 residues. CDR3 amino acids: CASSDSGTGVTEAFF. The CDR3 region has the DNA TGTGCCAGCAGTGACTCCGGGACAGGGGTTACTGAAGCTTTCTTT.

This rearrangement joins TRBV2 to TRBJ2-7, with 7 bases fitting TRBD2. Losses at the gene ends were 6 bases for V and 1 base for J; bases not matched to a gene: 3. CDR1 SNHLY and CDR2 FYNNEI come from the germline V gene. This CDR3 is built from 13 residues. CDR3 DNA: TGTGCCAGCAGCTCTAGCGGTTCCTACGAGCAGTACTTC. The encoded protein is CASSSSGSYEQYF.

The V and J genes are TRBV7-9 and TRBJ1-1, with D uncertain. The V and J ends lost 5 bases and 0 bases respectively, with 10 bases between them. CDR1 and CDR2 (germline): SEHNR, FQNEAQ (reference sequence). The CDR3 consists of 14 residues. CDR3 DNA: TGTGCCAGCAGCAATAGAGGGATGAACACTGAAGCTTTCTTT. Encoded protein: CASSNRGMNTEAFF. The full variable domain, with the rest looked up from reference TRBV7-9 and TRBJ1-1, is DTGVSQNPRHKITKRGQNVTFRCDPISEHNRLYWYRQTLGQGPEFLTYFQNEAQLEKSRLLSDRFSAERPKGSFSTLEIQRTEQGDSAMYLCASSNRGMNTEAFFGQGTRLTVV.

V gene TRBV6-5 combines with J gene TRBJ2-7, with 9 bases identical to TRBD1. Trimming removed 6 bases from V and 7 bases from J; junction bases left unmatched: 13. CDR1 and CDR2 from the germline V gene are MNHEY and SVGAGI. This CDR3 comprises 15 residues. The DNA for the CDR3 is TGTGCCAGCAGCTCCGGGACAGGGTCCCTTTGGGAGCAGTACTTC. Protein sequence: CASSSGTGSLWEQYF.

This clone was seen a few times. Other DNA sequences within the sample encode an identical CDR3. The rearrangement links TRBV7-9 to TRBJ1-5, with D hard to call. V lost 5 bases and J 6 bases, leaving 8 bases between the germline ends. Germline CDR1 is SEHNR and CDR2 is FQNEAQ (reference sequence). The CDR3 spans 12 residues. Here the CDR3 reads CASSPSSQPQHF. As DNA, the CDR3 is TGTGCCAGCAGCCCCTCCAGTCAGCCCCAGCATTTT.

This chain connects TRBV5-5 to TRBJ2-7; 9 nucleotides align to TRBD1. Per the germline V gene, CDR1 is SGHKS and CDR2 is YYEKEE (reference sequence). The V gene end was trimmed by 4 bases and the J gene end by 6 bases; junction bases not matched to a gene: 8. The CDR3 contains 14 residues. The CDR3 here is CASSLGQGSLEQYF. The CDR3 DNA follows: TGTGCCAGCAGCCTAGGACAGGGGTCCCTCGAGCAGTACTTC.

This clone rates as medium-sized. The genes are TRBV9 and TRBJ1-6, with 7 nucleotides matching TRBD1. V was clipped by 3 bases and J by 7 bases; unmatched bases: 10. This CDR3 region has 16 residues. Germline assignment: CDR1 SGDLS and CDR2 YYNGEE. The CDR3 region is CASSETGTVRNSPLHF. CDR3 sequence (DNA): TGTGCCAGCAGCGAAACCGGGACAGTAAGGAATTCACCCCTCCACTTT.

The CDR3 sequence is CASSLVLGTGDGYTF. The CDR3 DNA follows: TGTGCCAGCAGCTTGGTTTTAGGAACAGGGGATGGCTACACCTTC. The chain links TRBV5-4 to TRBJ1-2; 7 nucleotides agree with TRBD1. The trim removed 0 bases at V and 6 bases at J, leaving 8 bases unmatched. The CDR3 sequence is 15 residues long. The germline V gene encodes CDR1 SGHNT and CDR2 YYREEE (reference sequence).

J is TRBJ1-5 and V is TRBV11-2; unclear D gene. Between the trimmed V and J ends, which lost 0 bases and 0 bases, there was a span of 3 bases. CDR3 length: 14 amino acids. The germline CDR1 and CDR2 sequences are SGHAT and FQNNGV. The CDR3 region has the DNA TGTGCCAGCAGCTTAGATAATAGCAATCAGCCCCAGCATTTT. This sequence encodes CASSLDNSNQPQHF.

This sequence joins TRBV9 and TRBJ2-7, with a weak D call TRBD2 (6 bases). The length of the CDR3 is 18 residues. The germline gives CDR1 SGDLS, CDR2 YYNGEE. The germline V and J ends were trimmed by 4 bases and 3 bases, with 26 bases remaining between them. DNA for the CDR3: TGTGCCAGCAGCCAGACTAGAGGAGGCGGGGACGATTACTACGAGCAGTACTTC. This encodes CASSQTRGGGDDYYEQYF.

This clone was counted a few times. V gene TRBV7-9 combines with J gene TRBJ2-1; 10 nucleotides align to TRBD2. The V gene's germline CDR1 is SEHNR and CDR2 FQNEAQ (reference sequence). The V segment lost 9 bases and the J segment 8 bases; nucleotides outside the gene matches: 10. This CDR3 contains 14 residues. The CDR3 spells CAREAGGPGDEQFF. The CDR3 coding sequence is TGTGCCAGGGAAGCGGGAGGGCCAGGCGATGAGCAGTTCTTC.

This clone was seen more than once but under ten times. A read error is the likely source, as a far larger clone sits one nucleotide away. Other nucleotide sequences from this sample produce the same CDR3. The chain couples TRBV5-1 to TRBJ1-2, with a possible D match to TRBD1 (6 bases). This CDR3 region has 16 residues. The V and J ends lost 2 bases and 6 bases respectively, with 20 bases between them. Germline V gene sequence: CDR1 SGHRS, CDR2 YFSETQ. In DNA, the CDR3 is TGCGCCAGCAGCTTTCCGCTTTTACAGGGATTTAATGGCTACACCTTC. Protein sequence: CASSFPLLQGFNGYTF.

The rearrangement uses TRBV13 and TRBJ2-2, with TRBD1 matching 8 bases. With 4 bases clipped from V and 7 bases from J, the junction kept 17 bases outside the gene matches. The CDR3 contains 18 residues. CDR1 and CDR2 (germline): PRHDT, FYEKMQ (reference sequence). The CDR3 here is CASSYSPRTGSYGGELFF. Here the CDR3 DNA reads TGTGCCAGCAGCTATTCCCCCCGGACAGGGTCTTATGGCGGGGAGCTGTTTTTT.

This chain joins TRBV28 and TRBJ1-5; possible D gene TRBD1, 6 bases. V lost 5 bases to trimming and J lost 0 bases, with 20 bases between them. The CDR3 spans 18 residues. The germline gives CDR1 MDHEN, CDR2 SYDVKM. CDR3 bases: TGTGCCAGCAGTCCTTTGGGGGACACAGGGATTAGCAATCAGCCCCAGCATTTT. Translation: CASSPLGDTGISNQPQHF.

The J gene is TRBJ2-7, the V gene TRBV6-5; 9 bases map to TRBD1. The CDR3 is made up of 13 amino acids. Germline CDR1 is MNHEY and CDR2 is SVGAGI. V gave up 8 bases and J gave up 3 bases; unmatched junction bases: 5. Written as DNA, the CDR3 is TGTGCCAGCGGAACGGACAGGGGCTACGAGCAGTACTTC. Amino acid sequence: CASGTDRGYEQYF.

V and J are TRBV6-1 and TRBJ2-3; TRBD2 aligns across 14 bases. The V gene end was trimmed by 3 bases and the J gene end by 4 bases; junction bases not matched to a gene: 0. The CDR3 covers 15 residues. CDR1 is MNHNS, CDR2 SASEGT, per germline. CDR3 nucleotide sequence: TGTGCCAGCAGTGAGGGACTAGCGGGAGCAGATACGCAGTATTTT. It specifies CASSEGLAGADTQYF.

The chain is built from TRBV2 and TRBJ2-7, with TRBD1 as a possible D gene (5 bases). Germline V lookup: CDR1 SNHLY, CDR2 FYNNEI. The V and J ends lost 2 bases and 2 bases respectively, with 10 bases between them. CDR3 size: 14 residues. In nucleotides, the CDR3 is TGTGCCAGCAGTGAAAAGGGGCTCCCCTACGAGCAGTACTTC. Translating gives CASSEKGLPYEQYF.

The chain recombines TRBV27 with TRBJ2-5; D perhaps matches TRBD2 (5 bases). The J call may not be correct, given that the DNA end is closer to TRBJ2-7. The germline V gene encodes CDR1 MNHEY and CDR2 SMNVEV (reference sequence). CDR3 size: 15 residues. The CDR3 loop is CASSPRDPLFYEQYF. CDR3 in DNA: TGTGCCAGCAGTCCCCGGGATCCGCTTTTCTACGAGCAGTACTTC.

The J gene is TRBJ1-6, the V gene TRBV6-5; 7 nucleotides agree with TRBD1. The CDR3 length is 15 residues. Per the germline V gene, CDR1 is MNHEY and CDR2 is SVGAGI. V shed 4 bases, J shed 12 bases, and the junction held 12 bases outside the gene matches. The CDR3 sequence: CASSSSGTEHLPLHF. DNA of the CDR3: TGTGCCAGCAGTTCCTCCGGGACAGAACATTTACCCCTCCACTTT.

This clone turned up a few times. V is TRBV7-9 and J is TRBJ1-2; the match to TRBD1 covers 7 bases. Germline V CDR1 and CDR2: SEHNR, FQNEAQ (reference sequence). The CDR3 consists of 15 residues. After removal of 5 bases from V and 1 base from J, the junction contained 7 bases not matched to a gene. DNA of the CDR3: TGTGCCAGCAGCCTGCCGACAGGGAGTAACTATGGCTACACCTTC. This translates into CASSLPTGSNYGYTF.

The chain combines TRBV7-9 with TRBJ1-1; maybe TRBD1 (5 bases). Germline assignment: CDR1 SEHNR and CDR2 FQNEAQ (reference sequence). The CDR3 sequence is 15 residues long. V was clipped by 5 bases and J by 0 bases, with 13 bases between them. The CDR3 here is CASSKLGGLNTEAFF. The CDR3 DNA follows: TGTGCCAGCAGCAAACTCGGGGGACTGAACACTGAAGCTTTCTTT.

This chain links TRBV5-6 with TRBJ2-5, with 9 bases aligning to TRBD1. With the DNA end fitting TRBJ2-7 better, the J assignment may be wrong. In germline, CDR1 is SGHDT, CDR2 YYEEEE. The CDR3 is 14 residues long. The CDR3 spells CASSLGTGDHEQYF. CDR3 bases: TGTGCCAGCAGCTTGGGGACAGGGGACCACGAGCAGTACTTC.

Only one count was recorded for this clone. The gene calls are TRBV4-2 and TRBJ2-1; D is possibly TRBD1 (6 bases). V lost 0 bases, J lost 8 bases, and 8 bases lay in between. CDR3 length: 13 residues. Germline V lookup: CDR1 LGHNA, CDR2 YNFKEQ. The CDR3 coding sequence is TGTGCCAGCAGCCAAGACAGGGGCGATGAGCAGTTCTTC. This encodes CASSQDRGDEQFF.

The chain couples TRBV6-5 to TRBJ2-7; a weak D match, TRBD2 (5 bases). Germline V gives CDR1 MNHEY, CDR2 SVGAGI. Trimming stripped 8 bases from V and 9 bases from J, with 23 bases between. This CDR3 comprises 14 residues. CDR3 region: CASRSEGARGRQYF. CDR3 bases: TGTGCCAGCCGGTCCGAGGGAGCTCGAGGCCGGCAGTACTTC.

The chain is built from TRBV7-9 and TRBJ2-7, with 9 bases identical to TRBD1. Germline-derived CDR1 and CDR2 are SEHNR and FQNEAQ (reference sequence). V shed 9 bases, J shed 5 bases, and the junction held 11 bases outside the gene matches. CDR3 length equals 14 residues. Here the CDR3 DNA reads TGTGCCAGTAGCCGGGGGACAGGGAACCACGAGCAGTACTTC. As protein: CASSRGTGNHEQYF.

This chain uses TRBV11-2 with TRBJ2-7; 7 nucleotides match TRBD1. The CDR3 extends over 13 amino acids. V was pared by 4 bases and J by 2 bases, with 2 bases of the junction left unmatched. Germline loops: CDR1 SGHAT, CDR2 FQNNGV. CDR3 DNA: TGTGCCAGCAGCTGGGGGACAGCCTACGAGCAGTACTTC. Translation: CASSWGTAYEQYF. Full variable domain (outside the CDR3, taken from reference TRBV11-2 and TRBJ2-7): EAGVAQSPRYKIIEKRQSVAFWCNPISGHATLYWYQQILGQGPKLLIQFQNNGVVDDSQLPKDRFSAERLKGVDSTLKIQPAKLEDSAVYLCASSWGTAYEQYFGPGTRLTVT.